The sequence of this T cell receptor (beta chain) was determined in a study of OX40 agonist ivuxolimab in advanced cancers. The CDR3 length is 15 residues. Looked up from germline, CDR1 is MNHNS and CDR2 is SASEGT. The J segment lost 2 bases and the V segment lost 5 bases, leaving 7 bases of the junction unmatched. Samples were taken at baseline and on day 1 of cycles 4 and 7. The table came from immunoSEQ multiplex PCR; TCRdb's copy has only in-frame clones and leaves some out. The table has around 60,000 clones, roughly nine tenths seen once. The V and J genes are TRBV6-1 and TRBJ2-5; the match to TRBD1 covers 8 bases. This clonotype was sampled from an adult with an advanced solid tumor such as melanoma, head and neck, liver or kidney cancer. Sequenced here: CD4+ or CD8+ T cells sorted from blood, sampled in a trial of the OX40 agonist ivuxolimab. CDR3 residues: CASSQQGVLQETQYF. The CDR3 nucleotides read TGTGCCAGCAGTCAACAGGGGGTTCTACAAGAGACCCAGTACTTC.